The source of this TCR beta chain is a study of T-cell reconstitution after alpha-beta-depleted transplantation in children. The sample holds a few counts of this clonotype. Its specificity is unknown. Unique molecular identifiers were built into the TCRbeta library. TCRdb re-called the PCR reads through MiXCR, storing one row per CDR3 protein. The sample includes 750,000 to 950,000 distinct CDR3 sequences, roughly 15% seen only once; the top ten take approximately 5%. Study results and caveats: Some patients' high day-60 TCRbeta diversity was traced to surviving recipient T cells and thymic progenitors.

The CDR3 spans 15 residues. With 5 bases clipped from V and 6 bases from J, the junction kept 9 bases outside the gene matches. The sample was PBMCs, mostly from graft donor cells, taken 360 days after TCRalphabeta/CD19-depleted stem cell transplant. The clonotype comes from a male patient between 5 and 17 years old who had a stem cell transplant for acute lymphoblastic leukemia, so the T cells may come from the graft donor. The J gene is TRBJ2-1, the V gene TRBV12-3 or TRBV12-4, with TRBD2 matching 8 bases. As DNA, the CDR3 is TGTGCCAGCAGTACGGGGGGGTCGACCCCCAATGAGCAGTTCTTC. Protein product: CASSTGGSTPNEQFF.